These 7 T cell receptor beta chains came from one sample sequenced in a study of T cell responses to AZD1222 COVID-19 vaccine (dated by TCRdb to the early 2020s). The library came from the immunoSEQ multiplex PCR assay. TCRdb carries this immuneACCESS record with in-frame sequences only. Its versions omit some clonotypes, under half of them owing to an unresolved V gene in the studies checked, with the rest unexplained. This sample holds around 100,000 clones; around 90% were observed only once. The top ten hold more than 1.5% of the sample. The label giving this sample's time point can be read as: baseline before first vaccination. The specimen was peripheral blood, collected on day 0 of AZD1222 vaccination. The receptors shown here come from an adult in good health.

DNA for the CDR3: TGTGCCAGTAATGGGGGGCGCACAGATGGCTACACCTTC. Translating gives CASNGGRTDGYTF. The gene calls are TRBV19 and TRBJ1-2; a weak D match, TRBD1 (6 bases). V lost 7 bases and J lost 6, with 15 bases in between. CDR1 is LNHDA, CDR2 SQIVND, per germline (reference sequence). This CDR3 is 13 amino acids long. Variable domain in full (rest from reference TRBV19 and TRBJ1-2): DGGITQSPKYLFRKEGQNVTLSCEQNLNHDAMYWYRQDPGQGLRLIYYSQIVNDFQKGDIAEGYSVSREKKESFPLTVTSAQKNPTAFYLCASNGGRTDGYTFGSGTRLTVV.

CDR3 DNA sequence: TGTGCCAGCAGCGTAGGTGGGGGGTACGATGAGCAGTTCTTC. Translated, it gives CASSVGGGYDEQFF. The rearrangement links TRBV9 to TRBJ2-1; D is perhaps TRBD2 (6 bases). The V end lost 0 bases, the J end lost 8 bases, and 12 bases lay between the germline ends. Germline CDR1 SGDLS, CDR2 YYNGEE. The CDR3 length is 14 residues. Looking up the rest from reference TRBV9 and TRBJ2-1 gives the full variable domain: DSGVTQTPKHLITATGQRVTLRCSPRSGDLSVYWYQQSLDQGLQFLIQYYNGEERAKGNILERFSAQQFPDLHSELNLSSLELGDSALYFCASSVGGGYDEQFFGPGTRLTVL.

This chain joins TRBV20-1 and TRBJ2-7; TRBD1 matches at 7 bases. The CDR3 has 13 residues. Germline values: CDR1 DFQATT, CDR2 SNEGSKA (reference sequence). V shed 3 bases, J shed 7 bases, and the junction held 9 bases outside the gene matches. Written as DNA, the CDR3 is TGCAGTGCTAGTAAAACAGGGGTTGGAGAGCAGTACTTC. Protein product: CSASKTGVGEQYF.

This chain connects TRBV6-5 to TRBJ2-7; 8 positions match TRBD1. CDR3 length equals 16 residues. With 0 bases clipped from V and 6 bases from J, the junction kept 10 bases outside the gene matches. Germline-derived CDR1 and CDR2 are MNHEY and SVGAGI. DNA for the CDR3: TGTGCCAGCAGTTACTCGTCGGGACAGGAAACGTTCGAGCAGTACTTC. Amino acid sequence: CASSYSSGQETFEQYF.

This clone was observed once. The chain joins TRBV28 to TRBJ2-7; D is unresolved. Trimming pared 8 bases from V and 2 bases from J, leaving 13 bases between. The CDR3 spans 13 residues. Germline assignment: CDR1 MDHEN and CDR2 SYDVKM. CDR3 residues: CASLSSPPYEQYF. The CDR3 region has the DNA TGTGCCAGCCTTTCTTCTCCGCCCTACGAGCAGTACTTC.

This chain joins TRBV7-8 and TRBJ1-2; D possibly corresponds to TRBD1 (6 bases). V lost 3 bases to trimming and J lost 3 bases, with 8 bases between them. Germline values: CDR1 SGHVS, CDR2 FQNEAQ. This CDR3 has 13 residues. CDR3: CASSFRGDYGYTF. CDR3 in DNA: TGTGCCAGCAGCTTCAGGGGCGACTATGGCTACACCTTC.

V gene TRBV28 combines with J gene TRBJ1-6; D remains ambiguous. The CDR3 consists of 12 residues. Trimming left V 9 bases short and J 5 bases short, with 8 bases between. Germline CDR1 MDHEN, CDR2 SYDVKM. CDR3: CASRRDNSPLHF. The CDR3, as DNA: TGTGCCAGTCGCAGAGATAATTCACCCCTCCACTTT.